This T cell receptor (beta chain) is drawn from a study of blood T cells in healthy people across ages. Each sample used at least 6 million PBMCs. A sample-barcoded 5' primer and a J-beta primer mix were used in a second PCR of roughly 7 to 12 cycles. TCRdb recomputed calls from the 5' RACE reads with MiXCR, one row per CDR3 protein. The sample shows over 1,200,000 distinct CDR3 sequences, almost 60% of them seen only once. Germline V gene data show CDR1 as MNHEY and CDR2 as SMNVEV (reference sequence). The CDR3 has 15 residues. The genes are TRBV27 and TRBJ2-7, with no clear D. The end of the DNA fits TRBJ2-5 better, so the J call may be wrong. Specimen: blood. This clonotype originated in a man younger than 30 in good health. The CDR3 DNA is TGTGCCAGCAGTTTCCGACACCTGGTAGAGGAGACCCAGTACTTC. Amino acids: CASSFRHLVEETQYF.